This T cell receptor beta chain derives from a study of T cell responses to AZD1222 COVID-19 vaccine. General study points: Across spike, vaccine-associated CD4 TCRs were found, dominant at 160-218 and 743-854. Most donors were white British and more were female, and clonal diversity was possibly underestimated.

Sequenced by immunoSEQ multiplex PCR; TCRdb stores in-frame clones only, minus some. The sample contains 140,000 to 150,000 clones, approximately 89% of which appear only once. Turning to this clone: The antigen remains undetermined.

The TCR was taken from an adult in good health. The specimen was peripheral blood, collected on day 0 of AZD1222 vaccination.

The CDR3 DNA follows: TGTGCCAGCAGCTTACGGGGGGGAACCGATAGCTCCTACGAGCAGTACTTC. Its protein is CASSLRGGTDSSYEQYF. This chain joins TRBV7-2 and TRBJ2-7, with TRBD2 matching over 8 bases. This CDR3 has 17 residues. In germline, CDR1 is SGHTA, CDR2 FQGNSA. V shed 2 bases and J 0 bases; nucleotides not matched to a gene: 9.